The 31 T cell receptor beta chains reported below all come from one sample, sequenced in a study of shared clonotypes between healthy human individuals. The repertoire was sequenced with immunoSEQ multiplex PCR; TCRdb's copy has only in-frame clones and lacks some. Here the sample spans 2 million to 2.5 million clones, roughly 93% being singletons. Sequences were obtained from naive CD4+ T cells from PBMCs. Specified subset: CD45RA+ positively selected. The receptors originated from a man younger than 35 in good health. Some clones in this sample may be carry-over from other donors' samples.

Worth noting for this clone: This specimen includes other DNA sequences encoding the same CDR3. The V gene is TRBV9, the J gene TRBJ1-2; possibly TRBD1 for D (5 bases). CDR1 SGDLS and CDR2 YYNGEE come from the germline V gene. V lost 2 bases and J 2 bases, leaving 7 bases between the germline ends. This CDR3 is built from 13 residues. For the CDR3, the DNA is TGTGCCAGCAGCGTCGGGGGAAACTATGGCTACACCTTC. Amino acid sequence: CASSVGGNYGYTF.

This clone was detected only once. V and J are TRBV4-2 and TRBJ2-7, with D possibly being TRBD1 (6 bases). Germline CDR1 reads LGHNA; CDR2 reads YNFKEQ. The V end lost 0 bases, the J end lost 2 bases, and 11 bases lay between the germline ends. The CDR3 has 15 amino acids. The CDR3 nucleotides read TGTGCCAGCAGCCAAGATTTACAGGGACCCTACGAGCAGTACTTC. Translation: CASSQDLQGPYEQYF.

V usage is TRBV6-1 and J usage is TRBJ2-7; TRBD1 aligns across 8 bases. This CDR3 contains 12 residues. After removal of 6 bases from V and 6 bases from J, the junction contained 4 bases not matched to a gene. Looked up from germline, CDR1 is MNHNS and CDR2 is SASEGT. The CDR3 DNA reads as TGTGCCAGCAGCAGGGACAGGCTCGAGCAGTACTTC. Translation: CASSRDRLEQYF.

About this clone: At one end the junction does not follow the germline gene, possibly because of a read error. The chain recombines TRBV11-2 with TRBJ2-5; D remains ambiguous. From germline, CDR1 is SGHAT and CDR2 FQNNGV. The CDR3 runs 10 residues. The CDR3 spells CASSFRTVHF. The CDR3 DNA sequence: TGTGCCAGCAGCTTCCGGACGGTTCACTTC.

The rearrangement links TRBV7-9 to TRBJ2-2, with D uncertain. Germline V lookup: CDR1 SEHNR, CDR2 FQNEAQ (reference sequence). V lost 5 bases and J lost 2, with 15 bases in between. The CDR3 has 16 amino acids. Written as DNA, the CDR3 is TGTGCCAGCAGCGGAATCGTAGGGCCCAACACCGGGGAGCTGTTTTTT. Protein: CASSGIVGPNTGELFF.

This chain joins TRBV6-5 and TRBJ1-2; D is uncertain. Trimming took off 4 bases at V and 9 bases at J, with 12 bases between the two ends. The CDR3 has 12 residues. Germline-derived CDR1 and CDR2 are MNHEY and SVGAGI. For the CDR3, the DNA is TGTGCCAGCAGTTCCCAAGGGTACAGCTACACCTTC. Its protein product is CASSSQGYSYTF.

This clone has more than one count but fewer than ten. The CDR3 nucleotides are TGTGCCAGCAGCTTAGGACAGACTGAAGCTTTCTTT. This gives the protein CASSLGQTEAFF. J is TRBJ1-1 and V is TRBV11-3; D possibly corresponds to TRBD1 (5 bases). CDR1 and CDR2 (germline): SGHNT, YENEEA. The CDR3 runs 12 residues. Trimming stripped 1 base from V and 5 bases from J, with 5 bases between.

The count of this clone is one. The chain links TRBV4-1 to TRBJ2-1, with 7 bases that match TRBD2. V trimming: 3 bases; J trimming: 4 bases; junction bases outside the gene matches: 9. The CDR3 length is 16 residues. CDR1 is MGHRA, CDR2 YSYEKL, per germline. In DNA form, the CDR3 reads TGCGCCAGCAGCCAGCCTGCGGGGGATCCATACAATGAGCAGTTCTTC. Translating gives CASSQPAGDPYNEQFF.

This chain links TRBV4-2 with TRBJ2-3, with 10 bases identical to TRBD2. Germline lookup yields CDR1 LGHNA and CDR2 YNFKEQ. This CDR3 is 16 amino acids long. The J segment lost 0 bases and the V segment lost 4 bases, leaving 4 bases of the junction unmatched. The CDR3 DNA reads as TGTGCCAGCAGCCCTCGGACTAGCGGAAGCACAGATACGCAGTATTTT. Translation: CASSPRTSGSTDTQYF.

The J gene is TRBJ1-4, the V gene TRBV7-9; TRBD1 agrees at 8 bases. The V gene end was trimmed by 5 bases and the J gene end by 5 bases; junction bases not matched to a gene: 10. Looked up from germline, CDR1 is SEHNR and CDR2 is FQNEAQ (reference sequence). The CDR3 spans 16 residues. CDR3 sequence: CASSPFQGALNEKLFF. Here the CDR3 DNA reads TGTGCCAGCAGCCCTTTTCAGGGGGCGTTAAATGAAAAACTGTTTTTT.

This chain connects TRBV4-1 to TRBJ2-5, with no clear D. Germline V gives CDR1 MGHRA, CDR2 YSYEKL. The CDR3 contains 13 residues. V was cut by 1 base and J by 4 bases, with 7 bases left in between. CDR3 nucleotides: TGCGCCAGCAGCCAAGGGGTGAGAGAGACCCAGTACTTC. Amino acids: CASSQGVRETQYF.

The CDR3 reads CASSFRARSGYTF. CDR3 bases: TGTGCCAGCAGTTTTAGGGCCCGGAGCGGCTACACCTTC. V usage is TRBV28 and J usage is TRBJ1-2; D is ambiguous. The CDR3 has 13 residues. The V and J ends lost 3 bases and 8 bases respectively, with 13 bases between them. In germline, CDR1 is MDHEN, CDR2 SYDVKM.

The chain joins TRBV11-2 to TRBJ1-1; a possible D gene is TRBD1 (6 bases). CDR1 and CDR2 from the germline V gene are SGHAT and FQNNGV. This CDR3 has 15 residues. The V gene lost 7 bases and the J gene lost 0 bases, with 15 bases spanning the gap. The CDR3 loop reads CASKQGPIMNTEAFF. The DNA of the CDR3 is TGTGCCAGCAAACAGGGTCCTATCATGAACACTGAAGCTTTCTTT.

This rearrangement joins TRBV5-4 to TRBJ2-7; 9 nucleotides align to TRBD2. CDR3 length: 19 amino acids. The V gene's germline CDR1 is SGHNT and CDR2 YYREEE (reference sequence). Losses at the gene ends were 3 bases for V and 0 bases for J; bases not matched to a gene: 16. The CDR3, as DNA: TGTGCCAGCAGCTGGGAACCGGGACTAGCCCTCGGAATCTCCTACGAGCAGTACTTC. This sequence encodes CASSWEPGLALGISYEQYF.

The rearrangement joins TRBV5-6 to TRBJ2-1; D tentatively fits TRBD1 or TRBD2 (5 bases each). V lost 4 bases and J lost 0, with 14 bases in between. In germline, CDR1 is SGHDT, CDR2 YYEEEE. The CDR3 contains 16 residues. CDR3 in DNA: TGTGCCAGCAGCAGGGACGGGAAGAGCTCCTACAATGAGCAGTTCTTC. Residues: CASSRDGKSSYNEQFF.

V is TRBV7-9 and J is TRBJ2-5; 8 positions match TRBD2. CDR1 and CDR2 from the germline V gene are SEHNR and FQNEAQ (reference sequence). The CDR3 contains 16 residues. Trimming removed 5 bases from V and 5 bases from J; junction bases left unmatched: 13. Here the CDR3 reads CASSLGGSGKRETQYF. The CDR3 DNA follows: TGTGCCAGCAGCCTGGGGGGTAGCGGGAAAAGGGAGACCCAGTACTTC. The whole variable domain, filled in from reference TRBV7-9 and TRBJ2-5, reads DTGVSQNPRHKITKRGQNVTFRCDPISEHNRLYWYRQTLGQGPEFLTYFQNEAQLEKSRLLSDRFSAERPKGSFSTLEIQRTEQGDSAMYLCASSLGGSGKRETQYFGPGTRLLVL.

This clone was counted a few times. This rearrangement joins TRBV30 to TRBJ1-1; D ambiguous. V shed 3 bases and J shed 0 bases, with 5 bases lying between them. Germline V CDR1 and CDR2: GTSNPN, SVGIG (reference sequence). This CDR3 contains 12 residues. CDR3 nucleotide sequence: TGTGCCTGGAGGCGCCTGAACACTGAAGCTTTCTTT. It specifies CAWRRLNTEAFF.

The chain joins TRBV2 to TRBJ1-4; maybe TRBD1 (5 bases). The CDR3 has 15 amino acids. Germline-derived CDR1 and CDR2 are SNHLY and FYNNEI. Deletions cut 6 bases from V and 7 bases from J, with 18 bases between. For the CDR3, the DNA is TGTGCCAGCAGACGACCCGGGGGAGGGGTTGAAAAACTGTTTTTT. Translating gives CASRRPGGGVEKLFF.

The rearrangement links TRBV5-1 to TRBJ2-3; the match to TRBD2 covers 11 bases. This CDR3 has 15 amino acids. CDR1 and CDR2 (germline): SGHRS, YFSETQ. V was clipped by 6 bases and J by 4 bases; unmatched bases: 7. CDR3 in amino acids: CASKTPLAGADTQYF. The CDR3 DNA reads TGCGCCAGCAAGACCCCACTAGCGGGAGCAGATACGCAGTATTTT.

The rearrangement uses TRBV5-1 and TRBJ2-7; the D gene is possibly TRBD1 (7 bases). Trimming pared 8 bases from V and 0 bases from J, leaving 15 bases between. This CDR3 contains 14 residues. Germline assignment: CDR1 SGHRS and CDR2 YFSETQ. As DNA, the CDR3 is TGCGCCAGTTACGCGGGACAGAGCTCCTACGAGCAGTACTTC. Protein sequence: CASYAGQSSYEQYF. Complete variable domain (other parts from reference TRBV5-1 and TRBJ2-7): KAGVTQTPRYLIKTRGQQVTLSCSPISGHRSVSWYQQTPGQGLQFLFEYFSETQRNKGNFPGRFSGRQFSNSRSEMNVSTLELGDSALYLCASYAGQSSYEQYFGPGTRLTVT.

The chain links TRBV2 to TRBJ2-3; tentatively, D is TRBD1 (6 bases). CDR3 length: 15 amino acids. The V gene lost 6 bases and the J gene lost 2 bases, with 15 bases spanning the gap. Germline-derived CDR1 and CDR2 are SNHLY and FYNNEI. In nucleotides, the CDR3 is TGTGCCAGCAGGCCGATCGGGACATTCACAGATACGCAGTATTTT. It codes for CASRPIGTFTDTQYF. Full variable domain (outside the CDR3, taken from reference TRBV2 and TRBJ2-3): EPEVTQTPSHQVTQMGQEVILRCVPISNHLYFYWYRQILGQKVEFLVSFYNNEISEKSEIFDDQFSVERPDGSNFTLKIRSTKLEDSAMYFCASRPIGTFTDTQYFGPGTRLTVL.

On this clone: In the same sample, other DNA sequences code for this CDR3. J is TRBJ2-1 and V is TRBV5-1; 7 bases align to TRBD1. Trimming cost V 0 bases and J 5 bases; bases outside gene matches: 2. Germline assignment: CDR1 SGHRS and CDR2 YFSETQ. CDR3 size: 14 residues. The CDR3 DNA reads TGCGCCAGCAGCTTGGGACAGGGCCACAATGAGCAGTTCTTC. Its protein is CASSLGQGHNEQFF.

The chain uses TRBV30 and TRBJ1-5; D is ambiguous. Per germline, CDR1 GTSNPN and CDR2 SVGIG (reference sequence). Trimming took off 0 bases at V and 5 bases at J, with 8 bases between the two ends. The CDR3 loop spans 13 amino acids. DNA of the CDR3: TGTGCCTGGAGTGTACGGGATCATCAGCCCCAGCATTTT. Its translation: CAWSVRDHQPQHF.

This chain links TRBV2 with TRBJ2-1, with TRBD2 matching over 11 bases. The V gene end was trimmed by 6 bases and the J gene end by 8 bases; junction bases not matched to a gene: 9. Per germline, CDR1 SNHLY and CDR2 FYNNEI. This CDR3 region has 15 residues. CDR3 sequence reads: CASRNTGLAGDEQFF. The CDR3 coding sequence is TGTGCCAGCAGGAATACCGGACTAGCGGGTGATGAGCAGTTCTTC.

The chain employs TRBV5-6 and TRBJ2-1; TRBD2 matches at 8 bases. The CDR3 is made up of 17 amino acids. Per germline, CDR1 SGHDT and CDR2 YYEEEE. Trimming cost V 0 bases and J 6 bases; bases outside gene matches: 11. As DNA, the CDR3 is TGTGCCAGCAGCTTGGGGGTAGCGGGGAGCCTGGTCAATGAGCAGTTCTTC. Translation: CASSLGVAGSLVNEQFF.

The J gene is TRBJ1-1, the V gene TRBV9; D gene ambiguous. Trimming removed 0 bases at V and 7 bases at J, with 10 bases between. This CDR3 is 13 amino acids long. From germline, CDR1 is SGDLS and CDR2 YYNGEE. CDR3 residues: CASSVVTQLEAFF. The CDR3 DNA reads as TGTGCCAGCAGCGTAGTAACACAACTTGAAGCTTTCTTT.

This clone was observed a single time. V is TRBV5-1 and J is TRBJ2-7; D ambiguous. The CDR3 is made up of 13 amino acids. CDR1 is SGHRS and CDR2 is YFSETQ in the germline V gene. V was clipped by 2 bases and J by 4 bases, with 10 bases between them. CDR3 loop: CASSFAGVYEQYF. The DNA for the CDR3 is TGCGCCAGCAGCTTTGCAGGAGTTTACGAGCAGTACTTC.

This chain uses TRBV7-3 with TRBJ2-5, with D unclear. V was cut by 5 bases and J by 3 bases, with 13 bases left in between. CDR3 size: 14 residues. Germline V gene sequence: CDR1 SGHTA, CDR2 FQGTGA. The DNA of the CDR3 is TGTGCCAGCAGCACCGGGTCTACCAAAGAGACCCAGTACTTC. The encoded protein is CASSTGSTKETQYF.

In the case of this clone: The same CDR3 is also encoded by other DNA sequences in this sample. The gene calls are TRBV9 and TRBJ2-5, with D perhaps TRBD1 (5 bases). Looked up from germline, CDR1 is SGDLS and CDR2 is YYNGEE. Trimming removed 3 bases from V and 5 bases from J, with 5 bases in between. CDR3 length: 11 residues. CDR3 residues: CASSEGETQYF. Written as DNA, the CDR3 is TGTGCCAGCAGCGAGGGGGAGACCCAGTACTTC.

The chain is built from TRBV4-1 and TRBJ2-2; no clear D gene. V lost 6 bases and J lost 3, with 14 bases in between. CDR3 length: 15 residues. Germline CDR1 is MGHRA and CDR2 is YSYEKL. This CDR3 is CASSHPSRHTGELFF. In nucleotides, the CDR3 is TGCGCCAGCAGTCACCCTTCTCGACACACCGGGGAGCTGTTTTTT.

Worth noting for this clone: Distinct nucleotide sequences in the sample also encode this CDR3. This sequence joins TRBV10-3 and TRBJ2-5, with D perhaps matching TRBD2 (5 bases). Germline CDR1 reads ENHRY; CDR2 reads SYGVKD. V gave up 8 bases and J gave up 0 bases, with 10 bases separating them. The length of the CDR3 is 13 residues. In nucleotides, the CDR3 is TGTGCCATCTCCGGGGATTACCAAGAGACCCAGTACTTC. Encoded protein: CAISGDYQETQYF.